One sample yielded the 26 T cell receptor beta chains listed below, sequenced in a study of T cell repertoires in cytomegalovirus infection. TCRdb recomputed calls from the reads with MiXCR, one row per CDR3 protein. The sample yields some 560,000 distinct CDR3 sequences, almost 40% seen once. What these receptors recognize is not known. The sequencing here drew on cultured PBMCs, taken from culture after CMV antigen stimulation. These receptors were obtained from a human donor in good health (CMV status not recorded). Some clones in this sample may be carry-over from other donors' samples.

This chain joins TRBV19 and TRBJ1-2; 9 bases are a match to TRBD1. The CDR3 is 12 amino acids. V shed 8 bases, J shed 7 bases, and the junction held 5 bases outside the gene matches. Germline V CDR1 and CDR2: LNHDA, SQIVND (reference sequence). In DNA form, the CDR3 reads TGTGCCAGTTGGGACAGGGTTTCTGGCTACACCTTC. Translated, it gives CASWDRVSGYTF.

The chain combines TRBV29-1 with TRBJ2-3; 7 positions agree with TRBD1. Germline lookup yields CDR1 SQVTM and CDR2 ANQGSEA. V was pared by 7 bases and J by 4 bases, with 5 bases of the junction left unmatched. CDR3 size: 12 residues. CDR3 sequence: CSALGGADTQYF. In DNA, the CDR3 is TGCAGCGCCCTAGGGGGCGCAGATACGCAGTATTTT.

This rearrangement joins TRBV7-9 to TRBJ2-1; D not resolved. Trimming removed 1 base at V and 9 bases at J, with 13 bases between. CDR1 and CDR2 (germline): SEHNR, FQNEAQ (reference sequence). The CDR3 has 14 amino acids. The CDR3 DNA follows: TGTGCCAGCAGCTTAGAGGCAACGGAGAGTGAGCAGTTCTTC. As protein: CASSLEATESEQFF. Based on the CDR3 plus reference TRBV7-9 and TRBJ2-1, the full variable domain is DTGVSQNPRHKITKRGQNVTFRCDPISEHNRLYWYRQTLGQGPEFLTYFQNEAQLEKSRLLSDRFSAERPKGSFSTLEIQRTEQGDSAMYLCASSLEATESEQFFGPGTRLTVL.

The chain has TRBV6-6 and TRBJ2-7; D is possibly TRBD1 (6 bases). Germline values: CDR1 MNHNY, CDR2 SVGAGI (reference sequence). The V end was cut by 2 bases, the J end by 4 bases, with 9 bases between. The CDR3 covers 13 residues. Written as DNA, the CDR3 is TGTGCCAGCAGTTACCCGGACAGTTACGAGCAGTACTTC. Protein sequence: CASSYPDSYEQYF.

The V call is TRBV28, the J call TRBJ2-1; TRBD1 matches 7 bases. The CDR3 is made up of 13 amino acids. J gave up 3 bases and V 8 bases, and 4 bases lay outside the gene matches. CDR1 MDHEN and CDR2 SYDVKM come from the germline V gene. CDR3 in amino acids: CASGDRVYNEQFF. CDR3 nucleotide sequence: TGTGCCAGCGGTGACAGGGTCTACAATGAGCAGTTCTTC.

This sequence joins TRBV7-6 and TRBJ2-7; 11 nucleotides align to TRBD1. The J segment lost 5 bases and the V segment lost 5 bases, leaving 8 bases of the junction unmatched. The length of the CDR3 is 15 residues. CDR1 and CDR2 (germline): SGHVS, FNYEAQ. The CDR3 DNA reads TGTGCCAGCAGCCAAACCGGGACAGGGGGGGACGAGCAGTACTTC. Translating gives CASSQTGTGGDEQYF.

This chain uses TRBV7-2 with TRBJ2-3; 7 nucleotides align to TRBD2. This CDR3 region has 13 residues. CDR1 is SGHTA and CDR2 is FQGNSA in the germline V gene. With V trimmed by 2 bases and J by 6 bases, 2 bases remained unmatched. For the CDR3, the DNA is TGTGCCAGCAGCTTACCCGGGGGGGATACGCAGTATTTT. Amino acid sequence: CASSLPGGDTQYF.

This clonotype showed up many times. J is TRBJ2-3 and V is TRBV7-2, with D uncertain. The CDR3 is 13 amino acids. Germline values: CDR1 SGHTA, CDR2 FQGNSA. V lost 0 bases and J lost 2, with 3 bases in between. The CDR3, as DNA: TGTGCCAGCAGCTTAGCTATCACAGATACGCAGTATTTT. Translated: CASSLAITDTQYF.

This clonotype has just a few counts. The chain combines TRBV28 with TRBJ2-5; D gene unclear. The CDR3 has 13 residues. The V gene's germline CDR1 is MDHEN and CDR2 SYDVKM. V was trimmed by 2 bases and J by 2 bases, leaving 6 bases between them. CDR3 region: CASSLQAQETQYF. CDR3 coding DNA: TGTGCCAGCAGTTTACAGGCGCAAGAGACCCAGTACTTC.

This rearrangement joins TRBV10-3 to TRBJ1-1; D not resolved. CDR1 is ENHRY, CDR2 SYGVKD, per germline. Trimming removed 3 bases at V and 7 bases at J, with 12 bases between. The CDR3 spans 13 residues. In nucleotides, the CDR3 is TGTGCCATCAGTGAATTGTCCGCGAGTGAAGCTTTCTTT. Residues: CAISELSASEAFF.

This chain connects TRBV7-2 to TRBJ2-7; 8 positions match TRBD2. Germline lookup yields CDR1 SGHTA and CDR2 FQGNSA. Losses at the gene ends were 4 bases for V and 6 bases for J; bases not matched to a gene: 5. The CDR3 consists of 13 residues. The CDR3 sequence: CASSWAGGGEQYF. CDR3 coding DNA: TGTGCCAGCAGCTGGGCGGGGGGAGGCGAGCAGTACTTC.

In its sample, this clonotype was seen a few times. For the CDR3, the DNA is TGCAGTGCTAGAGATGGCGCGAAACAGGTCCTTTCGGGGTATGGCTACACCTTC. It is translated as CSARDGAKQVLSGYGYTF. This sequence joins TRBV20-1 and TRBJ1-2, with TRBD1 as a possible D gene (5 bases). V was pared by 0 bases and J by 5 bases, with 25 bases between. The CDR3 loop spans 18 amino acids. The V gene's germline CDR1 is DFQATT and CDR2 SNEGSKA (reference sequence).

The rearrangement links TRBV7-2 to TRBJ1-4; D remains ambiguous. V lost 4 bases and J lost 8, with 5 bases in between. Germline CDR1 and CDR2: SGHTA and FQGNSA. The CDR3 has 11 residues. The CDR3 coding sequence is TGTGCCAGCAGCTCTACCGAAAAACTGTTTTTT. Translation: CASSSTEKLFF.

The V call is TRBV20-1, the J call TRBJ2-3; 13 bases align to TRBD2. This CDR3 spans 20 amino acids. CDR1 and CDR2 (germline): DFQATT, SNEGSKA (reference sequence). V was clipped by 5 bases and J by 2 bases; unmatched bases: 19. CDR3 sequence reads: CSAVRHSGTSGELDTDTQYF. Written as DNA, the CDR3 is TGCAGTGCTGTAAGACATAGCGGGACTAGCGGGGAACTCGACACAGATACGCAGTATTTT.

The chain recombines TRBV6-1 with TRBJ2-7, with TRBD1 matching 8 bases. The V segment lost 8 bases and the J segment 4 bases; nucleotides outside the gene matches: 10. The CDR3 is 14 amino acids. CDR1 MNHNS and CDR2 SASEGT come from the germline V gene. The CDR3 is CASEAGTGPYEQYF. In DNA, the CDR3 is TGTGCCAGCGAGGCCGGGACAGGCCCTTACGAGCAGTACTTC.

This clonotype showed up just a few times. V and J are TRBV7-6 and TRBJ2-3; D gene uncertain. The germline V and J ends were trimmed by 0 bases and 0 bases, with 7 bases remaining between them. In germline, CDR1 is SGHVS, CDR2 FNYEAQ. This CDR3 spans 15 amino acids. The CDR3 nucleotides are TGTGCCAGCAGCTTAGCGGCGGATAGCACAGATACGCAGTATTTT. Translated: CASSLAADSTDTQYF.

This clonotype was counted a single time. J is TRBJ2-3 and V is TRBV7-8; no definite D call. Germline values: CDR1 SGHVS, CDR2 FQNEAQ. The V end was cut by 0 bases, the J end by 0 bases, with 10 bases between. The CDR3 sequence is 16 residues long. CDR3 residues: CASSLAFGASTDTQYF. DNA of the CDR3: TGTGCCAGCAGCTTAGCCTTTGGTGCGAGCACAGATACGCAGTATTTT.

In its sample, this clonotype was seen many times. This chain uses TRBV7-2 with TRBJ1-6, with 7 bases aligning to TRBD1. Trimming took 5 bases from V and 8 from J; bases not matched to a gene: 12. Looked up from germline, CDR1 is SGHTA and CDR2 is FQGNSA. This CDR3 region has 16 residues. The chain's CDR3 is CASSRRGGGSYSPLHF. The CDR3 nucleotides read TGTGCCAGCAGCCGAAGGGGAGGGGGCTCGTATTCACCCCTCCACTTT.

V and J are TRBV6-6 and TRBJ2-3; 7 bases align to TRBD2. After removal of 6 bases from V and 1 base from J, the junction contained 4 bases not matched to a gene. CDR3 length: 14 residues. Germline assignment: CDR1 MNHNY and CDR2 SVGAGI (reference sequence). The CDR3 is CASRLTSGTDTQYF. The CDR3 coding sequence is TGTGCCAGCAGACTCACTAGCGGCACAGATACGCAGTATTTT.

The chain carries TRBV20-1 and TRBJ1-2, with TRBD1 as a possible D gene (6 bases). V lost 6 bases, J lost 6 bases, and 17 bases lay in between. CDR1 and CDR2 (germline): DFQATT, SNEGSKA (reference sequence). The CDR3 runs to 13 residues. The CDR3: CSAGWGGRDGYTF. The DNA of the CDR3 is TGCAGTGCGGGCTGGGGGGGGCGTGATGGCTACACCTTC.

V and J are TRBV5-1 and TRBJ2-7, with D tentatively TRBD2 (5 bases). This CDR3 is built from 14 residues. Germline CDR1 SGHRS, CDR2 YFSETQ. Between the trimmed V and J ends, which lost 2 bases and 3 bases, there was a span of 12 bases. The CDR3 here is CASSLERNYYEQYF. In DNA, the CDR3 is TGCGCCAGCAGCTTAGAGCGGAACTACTACGAGCAGTACTTC.

The chain links TRBV27 to TRBJ2-1; possibly TRBD2 for D (6 bases). CDR1 and CDR2 (germline): MNHEY, SMNVEV (reference sequence). V lost 4 bases to trimming and J lost 12 bases, with 16 bases between them. The CDR3 totals 13 residues. As DNA, the CDR3 is TGTGCCAGCAGTTCAAGACTAGAAGAGGGGCAGTTCTTC. Its translation is CASSSRLEEGQFF.

This rearrangement joins TRBV7-6 to TRBJ1-3, with unresolved D. Germline-derived CDR1 and CDR2 are SGHVS and FNYEAQ. The CDR3 runs to 15 residues. Trimming shortened V by 5 bases and J by 3 bases, and 14 bases separated the two germline ends. The CDR3, as DNA: TGTGCCAGCAGCCTACCCAAGGTCGGTGGAAACACCATATATTTT. Its translation is CASSLPKVGGNTIYF.

This chain connects TRBV5-1 to TRBJ2-5; D is unresolved. V was pared by 0 bases and J by 5 bases, with 11 bases between. This CDR3 contains 14 residues. Germline CDR1 reads SGHRS; CDR2 reads YFSETQ. CDR3 in amino acids: CASSLAPPAETQYF. The CDR3 DNA reads as TGCGCCAGCAGCTTGGCGCCCCCCGCGGAGACCCAGTACTTC.

The chain employs TRBV10-3 and TRBJ1-5, with TRBD1 as a possible D gene (5 bases). Germline CDR1 reads ENHRY; CDR2 reads SYGVKD. The V gene lost 7 bases and the J gene lost 1 base, with 8 bases spanning the gap. This CDR3 is 13 amino acids long. Written as DNA, the CDR3 is TGTGCCATCACCCGGGACAGCAATCAGCCCCAGCATTTT. The encoded protein is CAITRDSNQPQHF.

The rearrangement links TRBV6-2 or TRBV6-3 to TRBJ2-2; TRBD2 agrees at 7 bases. This CDR3 region has 15 residues. The V gene's germline CDR1 is MNHEY and CDR2 SVGEGT. Germline trimming cut 5 bases from V and 5 bases from J; bases unmatched to any gene: 8. The CDR3 DNA sequence: TGTGCCAGCAGTCGGACCCAGCGGGAAACCGGGGAGCTGTTTTTT. Its translation is CASSRTQRETGELFF.